This TCR beta chain stems from a study of cytomegalovirus exposure and HLA in healthy donors. The study, taken as a whole, reports: A few CMV-associated chains proved CMV antigen-specific in vitro. TCR clusters originating in the first cohort tended to co-occur in the roughly 120 validation repertoires, according to a later analysis. The study recorded 150 to 200 TCR beta chains that were cytomegalovirus-associated.

Remarks on this clone: Its antigen is as yet unknown.

The germline CDR1 and CDR2 sequences are LNHDA and SQIVND (reference sequence). CDR3 size: 15 residues. The ends were cut back, 1 base at V and 9 bases at J, with 18 bases in the middle. Donors came from a validation cohort of over a hundred subjects, distinct from the first 666-subject cohort. Clones were read by immunoSEQ multiplex PCR, and TCRdb kept only the in-frame ones, dropping some. The sample has under 400,000 clones, 70% to 90% seen once; the top ten hold about 0.96%. The rearrangement joins TRBV19 to TRBJ1-2; D is perhaps TRBD1 (6 bases). This receptor was taken from a man aged 30 to 39 in good health and CMV-seronegative. The sample taken for sequencing was PBMCs. The CDR3 region is CASSIGLGGPIRYTF. The CDR3 bases are TGTGCCAGTAGTATAGGATTAGGGGGTCCGATCCGCTACACCTTC.